This is a list of T cell receptor beta chains from one sample in a study of radiation and T cells in renal cell carcinoma. The protocol was immunoSEQ multiplex PCR, while the TCRdb copy is restricted to in-frame clones and leaves out a portion. The table includes 150,000 or so clones, roughly 90% detected once. Sample: blood, taken from a patient whose treatment included radiotherapy and nephrectomy. These receptors all stem from a woman in her 70s with renal cell carcinoma. CDR3s include the opening cysteine and the closing phenylalanine or tryptophan. The order of the fields is J gene, clone size, V gene, D gene, CDR3 DNA, CDR3 protein. A D gene is named only where the DNA matches it firmly. The size entry is marked missing in some rows and otherwise reads once, few, many or a size class.

TRBJ1-2 . TRBV28 . TGTGCCAGCAGTTTCGGGGGCCCTAACTATGGCTACACCTTC CASSFGGPNYGYTF
TRBJ1-1 . TRBV10-3 . TGTGCCATCTCAACGGGGAACACTGAAGCTTTCTTT CAISTGNTEAFF
TRBJ2-5 . TRBV5-6 . TGTGCCAGCAGCTTGGAGGGTCGCGAGACCCAGTACTTC CASSLEGRETQYF
TRBJ2-7 . TRBV5-1 . TGCGCCAGCAGCTTGTCTGTAACCTACGAGCAGTACTTC CASSLSVTYEQYF
TRBJ1-3 . TRBV25-1 . TGTGCCAGCAGTGCGTCAGGGACTGGAAACACCATATATTTT CASSASGTGNTIYF
TRBJ1-1 . TRBV2 TRBD1 TGTGCCAGCAGTGACAGGGGGCTTGCTGAAGCTTTCTTT CASSDRGLAEAFF
TRBJ2-7 few TRBV7-9 . TGTGCCAGCAGCTTAACCGTACCGGACCCCTACGAGCAGTACTTC CASSLTVPDPYEQYF
TRBJ2-6 . TRBV2 . TGTGCCAGCAGGGCTGCCAGGGCCAACGTCCTGACTTTC CASRAARANVLTF
TRBJ2-3 . TRBV11-3 . TGTGCCACCCGGGACCCAGGCACAGATACGCAGTATTTT CATRDPGTDTQYF
TRBJ1-1 . TRBV9 TRBD1 TGTGCCAGCAGCGCAGACAGGGGAGCCCTTAACACTGAAGCTTTCTTT CASSADRGALNTEAFF
TRBJ2-2 . TRBV5-1 TRBD2 TGCGCCAGCAGCTCTAGCGGGTACACCGGGGAGCTGTTTTTT CASSSSGYTGELFF
TRBJ2-5 . TRBV7-6 TRBD1 TGTGCCAACCCAGGACAGGAAGGGCAAGAGACCCAGTACTTC CANPGQEGQETQYF
TRBJ2-7 once TRBV5-4 TRBD2 TGTGCCAGCAGCCCCCGGACTAGCGGTACCTACGAGCAGTACTTC CASSPRTSGTYEQYF
TRBJ2-7 few TRBV6-1 . TGTGCCAGCAGTGAAGCGGGGACTGGGGCCTACGAGCAGTACTTC CASSEAGTGAYEQYF
TRBJ1-5 . TRBV2 TRBD1 TGTGCCAGCAGAGAGACAGGGGGTACAGTTAAACAGCCCCAGCATTTT CASRETGGTVKQPQHF
TRBJ2-2 . TRBV5-1 . TGCGCCAGCATCGGGGGGCCCGGGGAGCTGTTTTTT CASIGGPGELFF
TRBJ2-2 . TRBV5-4 . TGTGCCAGCAGCTTCAGCGCGAACACCGGGGAGCTGTTTTTT CASSFSANTGELFF
TRBJ2-3 . TRBV5-8 . TGTGCCAGCAGCTTGGAGGGGGGGGGCCGCACAGATACGCAGTATTTT CASSLEGGGRTDTQYF
TRBJ1-5 once TRBV27 TRBD1 TGTGCCAGCAGTTGGACAGGGGGAAAGCCCCAGCATTTT CASSWTGGKPQHF
TRBJ1-4 . TRBV6-5 TRBD1 TGTGCCAGCAGTTACTCGTCGCGGCAGGGGGGTGAAAAACTGTTTTTT CASSYSSRQGGEKLFF
TRBJ1-1 once TRBV28 . TGTGCCAGCATCGGGTGGACGGCTAACACTGAAGCTTTCTTT CASIGWTANTEAFF
TRBJ1-3 . TRBV9 . TGTGCCAGCAGCACCCTAGGGGCGACGGGTTCTGGAAACACCATATATTTT CASSTLGATGSGNTIYF
TRBJ1-5 . TRBV28 . TGTGCCAGCAATTCAGGAGGGTATAGCAATCAGCCCCAGCATTTT CASNSGGYSNQPQHF
TRBJ2-4 . TRBV15 . TGTGCCGCCGCAGACGGGGCCAAAAACATTCAGTACTTC CAAADGAKNIQYF
TRBJ1-3 once TRBV7-9 . TGTGCCAGCGCTGGTGGGGCAGCTCGGGGAAACACCATATATTTT CASAGGAARGNTIYF
TRBJ1-2 . TRBV7-2 TRBD1 TGTGCCAGCAGCTTGCGGACAGGGGAATATGGCTACACCTTC CASSLRTGEYGYTF
TRBJ2-7 . TRBV2 . TGTGCCAGCAGAATACAGGAATACGAGCAGTACTTC CASRIQEYEQYF
TRBJ2-4 . TRBV6-1 . TGTGCCACCCTGAGGAAAGGGGGAAACATTCAGTACTTC CATLRKGGNIQYF
TRBJ1-2 . TRBV29-1 . TGCAGCGTTGATAACCGGACGCCTGGATCCTATGGCTACACCTTC CSVDNRTPGSYGYTF
TRBJ2-5 . TRBV5-1 . TGCGCCAGCAGCATCCAAGGGACCCAGTACTTC CASSIQGTQYF
TRBJ2-1 . TRBV11-3 TRBD2 TGTGCCAGCAGCTTGGGACTAGCCTCCTACAATGAGCAGTTCTTC CASSLGLASYNEQFF
TRBJ2-7 . TRBV5-4 TRBD2 TGTGCCAGCAGCTCCCTAGGGAGTAGCGGGGGGACGAGCTCCTACGAGCAGTACTTC CASSSLGSSGGTSSYEQYF
TRBJ1-5 few TRBV7-9 TRBD1 TGTGCCAGCAGCTCCACAGGGGGCCAGCCCCAGCATTTT CASSSTGGQPQHF
TRBJ1-2 . TRBV18 TRBD1 TGTGCCAGCTCACCCAACCCGGGACAGGGGGGAGGCTACACCTTC CASSPNPGQGGGYTF
TRBJ2-7 . TRBV28 TRBD2 TGTGCCAGCAGTTTATTAGCGGGGAGCTACGAGCAGTACTTC CASSLLAGSYEQYF
TRBJ2-2 . TRBV2 . TGTGCCAGCAGTGAAGCGCGGCAGAGAACCGGGGAGCTGTTTTTT CASSEARQRTGELFF
TRBJ1-5 once TRBV19 . TGTGCCAGTAGCCCTGCAGGAGGTAGACGCAATCAGCCCCAGCATTTT CASSPAGGRRNQPQHF
TRBJ1-4 . TRBV7-2 TRBD1 TGTGCCAGCAGCTCCCTGGGACAGACTAATGAAAAACTGTTTTTT CASSSLGQTNEKLFF
TRBJ1-6 once TRBV21-1 . TGTGCCAAAAGGACAGTCTCCTATAATTCACCCCTCCACTTT CAKRTVSYNSPLHF
TRBJ2-7 . TRBV6-1 . TGTGCCAGCAGTTCCCGATGGGTGGGGGAGCAGTACTTC CASSSRWVGEQYF
TRBJ1-6 . TRBV7-2 TRBD1 TGTGCCAGCAGCACAGCAGCGGGACAGGGAACTTCACCCCTCCACTTT CASSTAAGQGTSPLHF
TRBJ1-5 . TRBV15 . TGTGCCACCAGCAGAGGGGATCAGCCCCAGCATTTT CATSRGDQPQHF
TRBJ1-1 . TRBV5-6 TRBD1 TGTGCCAGCAGCCCCCGACAGGGCCTCACTGAAGCTTTCTTT CASSPRQGLTEAFF